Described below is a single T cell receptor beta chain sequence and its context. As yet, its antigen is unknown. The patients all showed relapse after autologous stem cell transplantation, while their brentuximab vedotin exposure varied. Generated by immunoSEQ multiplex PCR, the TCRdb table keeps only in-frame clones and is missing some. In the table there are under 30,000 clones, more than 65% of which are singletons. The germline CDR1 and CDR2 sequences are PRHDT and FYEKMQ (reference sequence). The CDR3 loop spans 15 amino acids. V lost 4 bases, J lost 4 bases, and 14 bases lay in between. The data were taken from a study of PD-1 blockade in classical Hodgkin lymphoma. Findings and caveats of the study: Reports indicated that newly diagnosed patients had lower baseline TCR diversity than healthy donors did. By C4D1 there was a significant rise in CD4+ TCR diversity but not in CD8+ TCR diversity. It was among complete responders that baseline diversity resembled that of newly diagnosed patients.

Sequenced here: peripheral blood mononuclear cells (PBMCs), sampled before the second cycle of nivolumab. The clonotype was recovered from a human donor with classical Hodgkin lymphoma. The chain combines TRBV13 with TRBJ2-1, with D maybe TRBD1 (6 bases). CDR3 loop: CASSSTGNRYNEQFF. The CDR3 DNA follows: TGTGCCAGCAGCTCCACAGGGAATCGGTACAATGAGCAGTTCTTC.